A single sample is the source of the 13 T cell receptor beta chains below, sequenced in a study of blood T cell repertoires in COVID-19 (dated by TCRdb to 2018 to 2021). The library came from the immunoSEQ multiplex PCR assay. TCRdb limited this immuneACCESS table to in-frame rearrangements with V and J called. A share of clones is missing; checked studies link under half to unresolved V genes, and the rest is unexplained. This sample is represented by about 160,000 clones; about 93% of them were singletons. 3.5% to 5% of the sample is in the top ten clones. The source material was peripheral blood. Every receptor here comes from a woman in her forties or fifties with acute or convalescent COVID-19.

The V call is TRBV2, the J call TRBJ1-4, with 9 bases that match TRBD1. With V trimmed by 6 bases and J by 5 bases, 7 bases remained unmatched. Germline V CDR1 and CDR2: SNHLY, FYNNEI. The CDR3 has 15 amino acids. Written as DNA, the CDR3 is TGTGCCAGCAGCCCTTTGACAGGGGGAAATGAAAAACTGTTTTTT. The encoded protein is CASSPLTGGNEKLFF.

This chain links TRBV19 with TRBJ1-5; D uncertain. The CDR3 has 15 residues. Germline V lookup: CDR1 LNHDA, CDR2 SQIVND (reference sequence). V lost 1 base to trimming and J lost 0 bases, with 7 bases between them. CDR3 in amino acids: CASSIGRYSNQPQHF. The CDR3 DNA reads TGTGCCAGTAGTATAGGTCGGTATAGCAATCAGCCCCAGCATTTT.

The V call is TRBV27, the J call TRBJ1-1, with 10 bases identical to TRBD1. Germline V gene data show CDR1 as MNHEY and CDR2 as SMNVEV (reference sequence). The CDR3 runs 19 residues. Germline trimming cut 2 bases from V and 3 bases from J; bases unmatched to any gene: 15. The CDR3 sequence is CASSLGDRGRPLKDTEAFF. CDR3 sequence (DNA): TGTGCCAGCAGTTTAGGTGACAGGGGGCGACCTCTAAAGGACACTGAAGCTTTCTTT.

The J gene is TRBJ2-2, the V gene TRBV29-1, with D possibly being TRBD1 (6 bases). The CDR3 is made up of 15 amino acids. V lost 4 bases and J lost 6, with 18 bases in between. The V gene's germline CDR1 is SQVTM and CDR2 ANQGSEA. For the CDR3, the DNA is TGCAGCGTTGGAAGGGGGACGGGTTATTCCGGGGAGCTGTTTTTT. This gives the protein CSVGRGTGYSGELFF.

V gene TRBV2 combines with J gene TRBJ1-2, with D perhaps TRBD1 (5 bases). The germline CDR1 and CDR2 sequences are SNHLY and FYNNEI. Trimming took off 8 bases at V and 7 bases at J, with 17 bases between the two ends. The CDR3 covers 13 residues. This chain's CDR3 is CASLNQGYGGYTF. In nucleotides, the CDR3 is TGTGCCAGCCTCAATCAGGGTTACGGTGGCTACACCTTC.

The chain has TRBV24-1 and TRBJ2-3; D is perhaps TRBD2 (6 bases). This CDR3 has 13 residues. Per the germline V gene, CDR1 is KGHDR and CDR2 is SFDVKD. Trimming stripped 0 bases from V and 11 bases from J, with 11 bases between. Here the CDR3 reads CATSDLWSRGQYF. As DNA, the CDR3 is TGTGCCACCAGTGATTTGTGGTCGCGGGGGCAGTATTTT.

The chain uses TRBV19 and TRBJ1-3; perhaps TRBD1 as D (6 bases). Between the trimmed V and J ends, which lost 8 bases and 0 bases, there was a span of 11 bases. The CDR3 has 14 amino acids. Looked up from germline, CDR1 is LNHDA and CDR2 is SQIVND (reference sequence). DNA for the CDR3: TGTGCCAGTCAGGGGTCTTTCTCTGGAAACACCATATATTTT. This sequence encodes CASQGSFSGNTIYF.

The chain has TRBV3-1 (or the pseudogene TRBV3-2) and TRBJ2-1; TRBD2 matches at 13 bases. V trimming: 4 bases; J trimming: 2 bases; junction bases outside the gene matches: 2. The CDR3 extends over 16 amino acids. The V gene's germline CDR1 is LGHDT and CDR2 YNNKEL (reference sequence). The CDR3 sequence: CASSLGTSGTYNEQFF. DNA for the CDR3: TGTGCCAGCAGCCTTGGGACTAGCGGGACCTACAATGAGCAGTTCTTC.

The chain has TRBV30 and TRBJ1-5; D ambiguous. The length of the CDR3 is 12 residues. The germline V gene encodes CDR1 GTSNPN and CDR2 SVGIG (reference sequence). The germline V and J ends were trimmed by 3 bases and 4 bases, with 7 bases remaining between them. In nucleotides, the CDR3 is TGTGCCTGGAGAGAGGGAAATCAGCCCCAGCATTTT. As protein: CAWREGNQPQHF.

J is TRBJ1-1 and V is TRBV29-1; D is perhaps TRBD1 (5 bases). The CDR3 sequence is 12 residues long. Germline values: CDR1 SQVTM, CDR2 ANQGSEA. The V end lost 5 bases, the J end lost 6 bases, and 13 bases lay between the germline ends. CDR3 DNA: TGCAGCGTTTTCTTGACGGGGGCTGAAGCTTTCTTT. This gives the protein CSVFLTGAEAFF.

V gene TRBV10-2 combines with J gene TRBJ1-5, with TRBD1 matching over 7 bases. This CDR3 spans 14 amino acids. The J segment lost 5 bases and the V segment lost 7 bases, leaving 8 bases of the junction unmatched. Germline V gives CDR1 WSHSY, CDR2 SAAADI. The CDR3 DNA reads as TGCGCCAGCACAGCGACAGGGTGGGATCAGCCCCAGCATTTT. Amino acids: CASTATGWDQPQHF.

This clone was recorded once. The V gene is TRBV2, the J gene TRBJ1-1; D gene unclear. The CDR3 runs 15 residues. Germline CDR1 and CDR2: SNHLY and FYNNEI. Trimming removed 5 bases at V and 5 bases at J, with 18 bases between. This chain's CDR3 is CASSSREGLLTEAFF. For the CDR3, the DNA is TGTGCCAGCAGTTCTAGGGAGGGTCTACTAACTGAAGCTTTCTTT.

The count of this clone is one. The CDR3 spells CASSSAGQELAVYGYTF. Here the CDR3 DNA reads TGTGCCAGCAGTTCTGCGGGACAGGAATTGGCGGTCTATGGCTACACCTTC. The chain combines TRBV28 with TRBJ1-2; TRBD1 aligns across 8 bases. The CDR3 covers 17 residues. CDR1 MDHEN and CDR2 SYDVKM come from the germline V gene. V gave up 4 bases and J gave up 4 bases; unmatched junction bases: 14.